This T cell receptor beta chain was recovered during a study of memory CD4+ T cells and cytomegalovirus serostatus. The data were produced by immunoSEQ multiplex PCR, yet TCRdb's version contains in-frame clones alone and is incomplete. The data contain about 50,000 clones, approximately 83% of them singletons. Single viable CD3+CD4+CD8-CD45RO+ cells were sorted as the memory CD4+ T cells. Positive selection with CD4 microbeads enriched total CD4+ T cells. Notes on this clone: Its antigen is not known.

The CDR3 extends over 15 amino acids. The V segment lost 2 bases and the J segment 4 bases; nucleotides outside the gene matches: 4. Per germline, CDR1 SGHNT and CDR2 YYREEE (reference sequence). Overall study findings and caveats: CD4+ memory repertoires contained about 40% of the roughly 150 reported CMV TCRbeta sequences.

The chain links TRBV5-4 to TRBJ2-5; TRBD1 aligns across 11 bases. Material for sequencing was memory CD4+ T cells from blood. The origin of this receptor is an adult in good health and CMV-seronegative. The CDR3 DNA follows: TGTGCCAGCAGCTTAGGGGACAGGGGGAGAGAGACCCAGTACTTC. This encodes CASSLGDRGRETQYF.